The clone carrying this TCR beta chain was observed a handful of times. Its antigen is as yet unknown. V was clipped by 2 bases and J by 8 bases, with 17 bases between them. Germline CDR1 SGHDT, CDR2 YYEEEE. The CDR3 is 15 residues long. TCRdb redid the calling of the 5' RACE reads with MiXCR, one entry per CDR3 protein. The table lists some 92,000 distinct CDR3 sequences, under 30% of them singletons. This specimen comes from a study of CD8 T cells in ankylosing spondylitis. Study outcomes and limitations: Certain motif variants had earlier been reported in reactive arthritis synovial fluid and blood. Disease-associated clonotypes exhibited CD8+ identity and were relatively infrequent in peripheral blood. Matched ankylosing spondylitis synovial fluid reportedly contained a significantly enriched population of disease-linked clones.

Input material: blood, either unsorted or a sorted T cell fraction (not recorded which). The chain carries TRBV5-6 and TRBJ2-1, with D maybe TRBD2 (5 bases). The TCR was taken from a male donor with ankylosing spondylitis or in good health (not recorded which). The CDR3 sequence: CASSFTSGPGDEQFF. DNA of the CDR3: TGTGCCAGCAGCTTTACTAGTGGGCCTGGGGATGAGCAGTTCTTC. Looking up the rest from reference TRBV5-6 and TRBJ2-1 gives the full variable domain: DAGVTQSPTHLIKTRGQQVTLRCSPKSGHDTVSWYQQALGQGPQFIFQYYEEEERQRGNFPDRFSGHQFPNYSSELNVNALLLGDSALYLCASSFTSGPGDEQFFGPGTRLTVL.